This TCR beta chain appears in the sequencing data of a study of control samples from healthy donors and cancer patients. A note on this clone: Other DNA sequences in this specimen translate into the identical CDR3.

The repertoire was sequenced with immunoSEQ multiplex PCR; TCRdb's copy has only in-frame clones and lacks some. Of tens of thousands of clones listed, about 88% were seen once; the top ten hold about 15%. Per the germline V gene, CDR1 is KGHSH and CDR2 is LQKENI. With V trimmed by 3 bases and J by 6 bases, 0 bases remained unmatched. CDR3 length: 13 amino acids. The sample consisted of blood. This TCR was sampled from a woman in her 70s in good health. This rearrangement joins TRBV18 to TRBJ2-1; 9 bases are a match to TRBD1. CDR3 coding DNA: TGTGCCAGCTCACCGGACAGGGGCAATGAGCAGTTCTTC. It specifies CASSPDRGNEQFF.